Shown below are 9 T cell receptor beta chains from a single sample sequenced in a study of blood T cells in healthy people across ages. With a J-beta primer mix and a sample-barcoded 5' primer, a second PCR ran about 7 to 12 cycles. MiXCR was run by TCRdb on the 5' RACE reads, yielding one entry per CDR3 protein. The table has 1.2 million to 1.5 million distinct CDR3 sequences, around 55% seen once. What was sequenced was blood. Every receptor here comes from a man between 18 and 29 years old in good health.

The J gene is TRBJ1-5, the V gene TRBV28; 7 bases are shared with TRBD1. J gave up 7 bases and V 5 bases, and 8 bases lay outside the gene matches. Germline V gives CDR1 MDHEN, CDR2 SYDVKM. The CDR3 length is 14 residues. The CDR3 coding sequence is TGTGCCAGCAGTCATGACAGGGAGGTCCAGCCCCAGCATTTT. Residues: CASSHDREVQPQHF.

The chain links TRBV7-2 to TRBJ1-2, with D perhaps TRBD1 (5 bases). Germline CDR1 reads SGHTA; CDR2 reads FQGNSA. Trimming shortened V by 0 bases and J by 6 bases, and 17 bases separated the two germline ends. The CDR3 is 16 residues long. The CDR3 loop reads CASSLAGAGDLHGYTF. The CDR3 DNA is TGTGCCAGCAGCTTAGCCGGGGCGGGGGATCTTCATGGCTACACCTTC.

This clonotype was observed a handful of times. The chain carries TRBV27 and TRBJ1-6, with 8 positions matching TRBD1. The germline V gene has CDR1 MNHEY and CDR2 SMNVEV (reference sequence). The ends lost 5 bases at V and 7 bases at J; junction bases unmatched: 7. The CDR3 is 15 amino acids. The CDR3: CASSSRTGYNSPLHF. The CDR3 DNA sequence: TGTGCCAGCAGTAGCCGGACAGGGTACAATTCACCCCTCCACTTT.

The CDR3 here is CASSAIFFPTGTGIRPNTEAFF. In DNA form, the CDR3 reads TGTGCCAGCAGCGCTATTTTTTTCCCAACCGGGACAGGGATAAGGCCCAACACTGAAGCTTTCTTT. The chain employs TRBV6-1 and TRBJ1-1; TRBD1 matches at 9 bases. This CDR3 is built from 22 residues. CDR1 and CDR2 (germline): MNHNS, SASEGT. The V segment lost 6 bases and the J segment 2 bases; nucleotides outside the gene matches: 28.

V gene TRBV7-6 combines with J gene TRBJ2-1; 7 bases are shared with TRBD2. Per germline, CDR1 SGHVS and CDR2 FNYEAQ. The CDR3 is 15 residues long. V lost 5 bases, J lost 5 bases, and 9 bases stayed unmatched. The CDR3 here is CASSPGTNLHNEQFF. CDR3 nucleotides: TGTGCCAGCAGCCCGGGGACTAACCTTCACAATGAGCAGTTCTTC.

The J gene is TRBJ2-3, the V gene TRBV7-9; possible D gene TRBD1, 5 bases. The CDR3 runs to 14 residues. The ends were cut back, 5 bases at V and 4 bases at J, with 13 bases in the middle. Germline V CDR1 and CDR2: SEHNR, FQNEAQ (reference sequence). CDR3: CASSPAGFPDTQYF. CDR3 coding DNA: TGTGCCAGCAGCCCAGCAGGGTTTCCAGATACGCAGTATTTT.

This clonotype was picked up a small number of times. The CDR3 sequence is CASSSGTSGGHEQFF. The CDR3 DNA follows: TGTGCCAGCAGCTCCGGGACTAGCGGGGGTCATGAGCAGTTCTTC. V gene TRBV11-3 combines with J gene TRBJ2-1, with 14 positions matching TRBD2. The germline gives CDR1 SGHNT, CDR2 YENEEA. This CDR3 region has 15 residues. The junction had 4 bases not matched to a gene; V was cut back by 4 bases and J by 8 bases. The variable domain in full, completed from reference TRBV11-3 and TRBJ2-1, reads EAGVVQSPRYKIIEKKQPVAFWCNPISGHNTLYWYLQNLGQGPELLIRYENEEAVDDSQLPKDRFSAERLKGVDSTLKIQPAELGDSAVYLCASSSGTSGGHEQFFGPGTRLTVL.

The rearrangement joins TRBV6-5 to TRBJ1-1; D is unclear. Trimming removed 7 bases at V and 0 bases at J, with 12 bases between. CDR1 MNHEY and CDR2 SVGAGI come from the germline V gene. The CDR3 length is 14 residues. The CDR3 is CASNRGSVNTEAFF. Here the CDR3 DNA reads TGTGCCAGCAATCGGGGTTCAGTGAACACTGAAGCTTTCTTT.

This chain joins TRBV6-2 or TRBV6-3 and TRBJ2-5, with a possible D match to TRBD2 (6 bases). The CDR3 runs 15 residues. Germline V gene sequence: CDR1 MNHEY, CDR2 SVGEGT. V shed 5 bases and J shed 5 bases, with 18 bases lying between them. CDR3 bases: TGTGCCAGCAGTCTATTCGGGAGCGGAGGTGAGACCCAGTACTTC. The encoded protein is CASSLFGSGGETQYF.